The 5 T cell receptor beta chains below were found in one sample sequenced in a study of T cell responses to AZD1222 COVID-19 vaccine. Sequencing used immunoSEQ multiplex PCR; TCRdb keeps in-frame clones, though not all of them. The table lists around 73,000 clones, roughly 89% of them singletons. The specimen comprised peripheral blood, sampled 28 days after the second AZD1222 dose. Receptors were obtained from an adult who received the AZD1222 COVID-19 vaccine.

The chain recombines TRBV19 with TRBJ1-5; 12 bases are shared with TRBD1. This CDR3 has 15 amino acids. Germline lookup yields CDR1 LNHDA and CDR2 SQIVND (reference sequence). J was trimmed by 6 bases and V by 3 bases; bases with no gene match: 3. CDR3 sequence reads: CASSIGGQGAQPQHF. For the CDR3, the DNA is TGTGCCAGTAGTATTGGGGGACAGGGGGCTCAGCCCCAGCATTTT.

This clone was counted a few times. CDR3 sequence: CASSTSGTAPYGYTF. CDR3 sequence (DNA): TGTGCCAGCAGTACTTCCGGGACGGCCCCCTATGGCTACACCTTC. The chain links TRBV27 to TRBJ1-2; D is perhaps TRBD1 (5 bases). Germline loops: CDR1 MNHEY, CDR2 SMNVEV (reference sequence). Trimming took off 5 bases at V and 4 bases at J, with 17 bases between the two ends. CDR3 size: 15 residues.

CDR3 in amino acids: CASNPMNTEAFF. For the CDR3, the DNA is TGTGCCAGCAACCCAATGAACACTGAAGCTTTCTTT. The chain uses TRBV6-5 and TRBJ1-1, with D unclear. Germline assignment: CDR1 MNHEY and CDR2 SVGAGI. CDR3 length: 12 residues. The V and J ends lost 7 bases and 0 bases respectively, with 6 bases between them.

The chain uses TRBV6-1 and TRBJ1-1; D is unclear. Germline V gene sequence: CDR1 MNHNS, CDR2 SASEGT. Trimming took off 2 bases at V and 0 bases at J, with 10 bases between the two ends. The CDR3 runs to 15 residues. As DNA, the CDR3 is TGTGCCAGCAGTGAAACACAGCTCATGAACACTGAAGCTTTCTTT. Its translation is CASSETQLMNTEAFF.

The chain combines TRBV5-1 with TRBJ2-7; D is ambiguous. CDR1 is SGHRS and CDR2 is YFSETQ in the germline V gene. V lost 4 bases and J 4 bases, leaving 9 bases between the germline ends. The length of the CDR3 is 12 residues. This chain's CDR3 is CASSKDTYEQYF. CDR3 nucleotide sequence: TGCGCCAGCAGCAAAGACACTTACGAGCAGTACTTC.